Following are 25 T cell receptor beta chains from one sample sequenced in a study of blood T cell repertoires in COVID-19. Only in-frame clones appear in the TCRdb table, and some are missing; sequencing was by immunoSEQ multiplex PCR. Counted here are about 120,000 clones, 60% to 85% occurring once; the ten biggest clones make up under 3%. Sequencing was performed on peripheral blood. All receptors come from a man between 70 and 80 years old with acute or convalescent COVID-19.

The chain combines TRBV4-3 with TRBJ1-4; the match to TRBD1 covers 8 bases. Looked up from germline, CDR1 is LGHNA and CDR2 is YSLEER. CDR3 length: 14 amino acids. Trimming at V came to 3 bases and at J to 3 bases, leaving 0 bases not matched to a gene. The CDR3: CASSQDRANEKLFF. DNA for the CDR3: TGCGCCAGCAGCCAGGACAGGGCTAATGAAAAACTGTTTTTT.

V gene TRBV29-1 combines with J gene TRBJ1-1; D is ambiguous. From germline, CDR1 is SQVTM and CDR2 ANQGSEA. Trimming pared 7 bases from V and 3 bases from J, leaving 18 bases between. There are 14 residues in the CDR3. The CDR3 reads CSAAQVGLDTEAFF. CDR3 bases: TGCAGCGCCGCCCAGGTAGGCTTGGACACTGAAGCTTTCTTT.

This clone has just one count. This chain connects TRBV3-1 (or the pseudogene TRBV3-2) to TRBJ1-5; a possible D gene is TRBD1 (5 bases). CDR1 is LGHDT and CDR2 is YNNKEL in the germline V gene (reference sequence). V shed 0 bases and J shed 3 bases, with 12 bases lying between them. The CDR3 is 16 amino acids. The CDR3 is CASSQDPGIYNQPQHF. DNA for the CDR3: TGTGCCAGCAGCCAAGATCCAGGGATATACAATCAGCCCCAGCATTTT.

The V gene is TRBV28, the J gene TRBJ1-2; D is ambiguous. Trimming removed 5 bases from V and 4 bases from J, with 5 bases in between. This CDR3 contains 11 residues. The germline V gene has CDR1 MDHEN and CDR2 SYDVKM. CDR3 in amino acids: CASSLSYGYTF. CDR3 bases: TGTGCCAGCAGTCTAAGCTATGGCTACACCTTC.

This rearrangement joins TRBV9 to TRBJ1-2, with 9 bases lining up with TRBD1. Germline V gene sequence: CDR1 SGDLS, CDR2 YYNGEE. The V segment lost 3 bases and the J segment 4 bases; nucleotides outside the gene matches: 10. The CDR3 has 16 residues. The CDR3 nucleotides are TGTGCCAGCAGCGGACTTGGACAGGGGATTACCTATGGCTACACCTTC. It specifies CASSGLGQGITYGYTF.

The V gene is TRBV28, the J gene TRBJ1-2; D is ambiguous. The CDR3 has 12 residues. Trimming removed 5 bases at V and 3 bases at J, with 7 bases between. The germline CDR1 and CDR2 sequences are MDHEN and SYDVKM. The CDR3 sequence is CASSLQDYGYTF. CDR3 in DNA: TGTGCCAGCAGTCTCCAGGACTATGGCTACACCTTC.

V and J are TRBV7-2 and TRBJ2-1, with TRBD2 matching over 14 bases. CDR3 size: 15 residues. V lost 5 bases and J lost 6; bases outside the gene matches: 3. Germline V gene data show CDR1 as SGHTA and CDR2 as FQGNSA. CDR3 sequence reads: CASSLTSGGGNEQFF. CDR3 bases: TGTGCCAGCAGCCTGACTAGCGGGGGGGGCAATGAGCAGTTCTTC.

V usage is TRBV5-4 and J usage is TRBJ1-2; 8 bases line up with TRBD1. Unmatched junction bases numbered 9, after V lost 4 bases and J lost 7 bases. Germline CDR1 and CDR2: SGHNT and YYREEE (reference sequence). The CDR3 contains 14 residues. The CDR3, as DNA: TGTGCCAGCAGCGCACATCAGGGGGCGGGTGGCTACACCTTC. It encodes CASSAHQGAGGYTF.

The rearrangement links TRBV5-4 to TRBJ1-2; 8 bases are a match to TRBD1. The CDR3 sequence is 15 residues long. The J segment lost 6 bases and the V segment lost 0 bases, leaving 7 bases of the junction unmatched. Per the germline V gene, CDR1 is SGHNT and CDR2 is YYREEE (reference sequence). The CDR3 loop is CASSLVTGGRHGYTF. The DNA for the CDR3 is TGTGCCAGCAGCTTGGTAACAGGGGGGCGACATGGCTACACCTTC.

This clone has only a few counts. The DNA for the CDR3 is TGTGCCAGTAGTAACTCGGGGGGGAGGGGCTACACCTTC. Amino acid sequence: CASSNSGGRGYTF. The chain links TRBV19 to TRBJ1-2; D is perhaps TRBD1 (5 bases). The CDR3 sequence is 13 residues long. V gave up 4 bases and J gave up 8 bases, with 14 bases separating them. CDR1 and CDR2 from the germline V gene are LNHDA and SQIVND (reference sequence).

The V and J genes are TRBV19 and TRBJ2-2; D is undetermined. Germline V gives CDR1 LNHDA, CDR2 SQIVND (reference sequence). Trimming took off 2 bases at V and 6 bases at J, with 13 bases between the two ends. The CDR3 runs 15 residues. CDR3 sequence reads: CASSILERLPGELFF. The CDR3 nucleotides are TGTGCCAGTAGTATACTAGAGAGGCTCCCCGGGGAGCTGTTTTTT. Together with reference TRBV19 and TRBJ2-2, the CDR3 gives the full variable domain: DGGITQSPKYLFRKEGQNVTLSCEQNLNHDAMYWYRQDPGQGLRLIYYSQIVNDFQKGDIAEGYSVSREKKESFPLTVTSAQKNPTAFYLCASSILERLPGELFFGEGSRLTVL.

The sample holds a few counts of this clone. This rearrangement joins TRBV9 to TRBJ1-3, with D perhaps matching TRBD1 (5 bases). V was shortened by 0 bases and J by 1 base, with 14 bases between the two germline ends. Germline CDR1 reads SGDLS; CDR2 reads YYNGEE. The CDR3 loop spans 17 amino acids. CDR3 coding DNA: TGTGCCAGCAGCGTAGACCCAGGGAGGGTTTCTGGAAACACCATATATTTT. This codes for CASSVDPGRVSGNTIYF. The full variable domain, with the rest looked up from reference TRBV9 and TRBJ1-3, is DSGVTQTPKHLITATGQRVTLRCSPRSGDLSVYWYQQSLDQGLQFLIQYYNGEERAKGNILERFSAQQFPDLHSELNLSSLELGDSALYFCASSVDPGRVSGNTIYFGEGSWLTVV.

In this sample, this clone turned up once. The chain links TRBV28 to TRBJ1-6, with 9 bases fitting TRBD1. Per germline, CDR1 MDHEN and CDR2 SYDVKM. The CDR3 spans 17 residues. Trimming took 6 bases from V and 0 from J; bases not matched to a gene: 6. CDR3 in DNA: TGTGCCAGCAGACTACAGGGGGCGAGCTCCTATAATTCACCCCTCCACTTT. As protein: CASRLQGASSYNSPLHF.

J is TRBJ2-3 and V is TRBV5-1; 8 nucleotides align to TRBD1. Germline-derived CDR1 and CDR2 are SGHRS and YFSETQ. This CDR3 region has 17 residues. Trimming removed 0 bases from V and 5 bases from J; junction bases left unmatched: 11. CDR3 protein: CASSLARTGRGGDTQYF. In DNA, the CDR3 is TGCGCCAGCAGCTTGGCCCGGACAGGGCGAGGTGGAGATACGCAGTATTTT.

The rearrangement joins TRBV6-6 to TRBJ2-5, with D perhaps TRBD1 (5 bases). Germline-derived CDR1 and CDR2 are MNHNY and SVGAGI (reference sequence). The CDR3 covers 13 residues. The germline V and J ends were trimmed by 10 bases and 5 bases, with 17 bases remaining between them. The CDR3: CATQFQGTETQYF. CDR3 nucleotide sequence: TGTGCCACCCAATTCCAGGGCACGGAGACCCAGTACTTC.

The chain recombines TRBV5-1 with TRBJ2-5; D may be TRBD1 (6 bases). The CDR3 covers 15 residues. The V end lost 0 bases, the J end lost 5 bases, and 14 bases lay between the germline ends. Germline CDR1 and CDR2: SGHRS and YFSETQ. CDR3 in amino acids: CASSLGFTGMETQYF. The CDR3, as DNA: TGCGCCAGCAGCTTGGGCTTTACAGGGATGGAGACCCAGTACTTC.

This clone was recorded a few times. The genes are TRBV7-2 and TRBJ2-1, with 10 bases fitting TRBD2. The trim removed 4 bases at V and 4 bases at J, leaving 7 bases unmatched. The germline gives CDR1 SGHTA, CDR2 FQGNSA. CDR3 length: 16 residues. The CDR3 spells CASSYIAGGPYNEQFF. The CDR3 region has the DNA TGTGCCAGCAGCTACATAGCGGGGGGTCCTTACAATGAGCAGTTCTTC.

CDR3 sequence reads: CASSPEVATNEKLFF. The CDR3 bases are TGTGCCAGCAGCCCGGAGGTTGCAACTAATGAAAAACTGTTTTTT. The chain uses TRBV6-5 and TRBJ1-4; D not resolved. This CDR3 has 15 amino acids. Trimming shortened V by 6 bases and J by 0 bases, and 11 bases separated the two germline ends. Germline V gene data show CDR1 as MNHEY and CDR2 as SVGAGI.

The chain combines TRBV27 with TRBJ2-2; D remains unclear. The ends were cut back, 4 bases at V and 1 base at J, with 7 bases in the middle. The germline V gene encodes CDR1 MNHEY and CDR2 SMNVEV (reference sequence). The CDR3 contains 14 residues. CDR3 nucleotide sequence: TGTGCCAGCAGTTCGACACAGAACACCGGGGAGCTGTTTTTT. As protein: CASSSTQNTGELFF.

As concerns this clone: Sequence at one end of the junction differs from germline and may be a read error. The chain joins TRBV5-1 to TRBJ2-7; TRBD1 agrees at 8 bases. There are 14 residues in the CDR3. Germline CDR1 reads SGHRS; CDR2 reads YFSETQ. This CDR3 is CASRLEAGGDEQYF. CDR3 DNA: TGCGCCAGCAGGTTGGAGGCAGGGGGCGACGAGCAGTACTTC.

V gene TRBV5-1 combines with J gene TRBJ1-6; D gene ambiguous. V was cut by 3 bases and J by 4 bases, with 8 bases left in between. Germline CDR1 reads SGHRS; CDR2 reads YFSETQ. The CDR3 is made up of 14 amino acids. The CDR3 DNA is TGCGCCAGCAGCTCCCGGGAGTATAATTCACCCCTCCACTTT. Its translation: CASSSREYNSPLHF.

This rearrangement joins TRBV29-1 to TRBJ2-4; 8 positions agree with TRBD1. This CDR3 comprises 14 residues. V was pared by 6 bases and J by 0 bases, with 4 bases of the junction left unmatched. Germline V gives CDR1 SQVTM, CDR2 ANQGSEA. DNA of the CDR3: TGCAGCGTGGTTGGACAGGGAGCCAAAAACATTCAGTACTTC. The encoded protein is CSVVGQGAKNIQYF.

This chain links TRBV12-3 or TRBV12-4 with TRBJ1-1, with D perhaps TRBD1 (6 bases). The CDR3 length is 13 residues. The V end lost 3 bases, the J end lost 4 bases, and 9 bases lay between the germline ends. CDR3 bases: TGTGCCAGCAGTTTGGGGGCGAGCACTGAAGCTTTCTTT. It translates to CASSLGASTEAFF.

The rearrangement links TRBV4-3 to TRBJ1-2; 7 bases line up with TRBD1. The CDR3 is made up of 15 amino acids. Germline V gene sequence: CDR1 LGHNA, CDR2 YSLEER. V dropped 0 bases and J dropped 4; count of bases not matched to a gene: 5. DNA for the CDR3: TGCGCCAGCAGCCAAGAGACAGGGAAGAGCTATGGCTACACCTTC. Protein product: CASSQETGKSYGYTF.

This rearrangement joins TRBV5-8 to TRBJ2-3; 8 bases line up with TRBD2. Trimming took 1 base from V and 2 from J; bases not matched to a gene: 3. CDR3 length: 15 amino acids. Looked up from germline, CDR1 is SGHTS and CDR2 is YDEGEE. CDR3: CASSLRGGPTDTQYF. CDR3 DNA: TGTGCCAGCAGCTTGCGCGGGGGGCCCACAGATACGCAGTATTTT.